The sequence of this T cell receptor beta chain was determined in a study of blood T cell repertoires in COVID-19. Looking at the study overall: From the United States, Italy and Spain came samples of acute and convalescent COVID-19. In each case, the material was cDNA or gDNA derived from T cells, B-cell-depleted T cells, or PBMCs.

Germline lookup yields CDR1 LGHDT and CDR2 YNNKEL (reference sequence). J gave up 6 bases and V 1 base, and 13 bases lay outside the gene matches. The CDR3 is made up of 19 amino acids. How the authors handled the data: By means of reference gene primer amplification, nucleated cell counts were estimated. This table comes from immunoSEQ multiplex PCR, and its TCRdb copy is limited to in-frame clones, with some not included. V and J calls and clone size follow that table, whereas D and trimming were derived from the DNA. The sample carries hundreds of thousands of clones, about 93% recorded once. The rearrangement links TRBV3-1 (or the pseudogene TRBV3-2) to TRBJ2-3; 13 bases map to TRBD2. This receptor was obtained from a woman aged 18-30 years who had recovered from COVID-19. Specimen: peripheral blood. CDR3 DNA: TGTGCCAGCAGCCAAGGTCGGAGGACTAGCGGGAGACGGATGGATACGCAGTATTTT. Encoded protein: CASSQGRRTSGRRMDTQYF.